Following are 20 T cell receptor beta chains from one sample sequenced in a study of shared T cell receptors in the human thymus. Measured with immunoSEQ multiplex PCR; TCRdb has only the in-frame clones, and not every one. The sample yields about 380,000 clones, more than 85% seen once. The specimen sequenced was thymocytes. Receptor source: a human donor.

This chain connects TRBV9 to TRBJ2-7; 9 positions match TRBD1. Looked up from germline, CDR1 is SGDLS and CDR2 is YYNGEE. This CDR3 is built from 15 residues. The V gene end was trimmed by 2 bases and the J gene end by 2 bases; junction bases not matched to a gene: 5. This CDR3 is CASSVGQGMTYEQYF. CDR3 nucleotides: TGTGCCAGCAGCGTTGGACAGGGGATGACCTACGAGCAGTACTTC.

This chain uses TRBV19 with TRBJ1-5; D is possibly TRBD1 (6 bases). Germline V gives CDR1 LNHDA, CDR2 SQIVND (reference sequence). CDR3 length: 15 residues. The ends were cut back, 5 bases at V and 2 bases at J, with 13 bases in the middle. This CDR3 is CASSRLYRGNQPQHF. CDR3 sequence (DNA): TGTGCCAGTAGTCGCTTGTACAGGGGCAATCAGCCCCAGCATTTT.

This chain's CDR3 is CASSSLPARQETQYF. The CDR3 region has the DNA TGTGCCAGCAGTTCCCTTCCGGCACGCCAAGAGACCCAGTACTTC. This sequence joins TRBV6-5 and TRBJ2-5, with no clear D. The germline CDR1 and CDR2 sequences are MNHEY and SVGAGI. V lost 4 bases and J 1 base, leaving 13 bases between the germline ends. The CDR3 is made up of 15 amino acids.

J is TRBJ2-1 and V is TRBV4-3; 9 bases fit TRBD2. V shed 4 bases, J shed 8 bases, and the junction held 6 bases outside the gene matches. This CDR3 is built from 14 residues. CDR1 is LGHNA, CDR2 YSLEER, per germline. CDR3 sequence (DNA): TGCGCCAGCAGCCCTTATAGCGGGAGTGATGAGCAGTTCTTC. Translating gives CASSPYSGSDEQFF.

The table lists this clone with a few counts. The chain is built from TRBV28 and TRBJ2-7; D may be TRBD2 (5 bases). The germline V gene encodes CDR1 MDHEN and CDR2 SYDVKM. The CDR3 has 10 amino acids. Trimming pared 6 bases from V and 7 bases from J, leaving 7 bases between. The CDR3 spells CASSQREQYF. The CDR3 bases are TGTGCCAGCAGCCAGCGGGAGCAGTACTTC.

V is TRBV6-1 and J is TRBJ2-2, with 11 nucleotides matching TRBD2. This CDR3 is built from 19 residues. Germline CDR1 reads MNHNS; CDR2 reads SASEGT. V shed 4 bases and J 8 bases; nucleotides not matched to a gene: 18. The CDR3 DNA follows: TGTGCCAGCAGTGGCCAGAGACTAGCGGGAACGGCCCGCCGGGGGGAGCTGTTTTTT. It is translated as CASSGQRLAGTARRGELFF.

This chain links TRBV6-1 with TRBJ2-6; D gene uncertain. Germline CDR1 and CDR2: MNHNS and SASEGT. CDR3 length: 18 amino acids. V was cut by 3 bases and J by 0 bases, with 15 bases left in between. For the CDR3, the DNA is TGTGCCAGCAGTGATGATTTGCGGCGAGACTCTGGGGCCAACGTCCTGACTTTC. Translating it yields CASSDDLRRDSGANVLTF.

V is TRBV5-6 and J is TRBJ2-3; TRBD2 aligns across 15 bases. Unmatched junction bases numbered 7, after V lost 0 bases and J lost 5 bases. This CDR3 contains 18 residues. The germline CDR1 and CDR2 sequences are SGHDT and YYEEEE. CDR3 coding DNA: TGTGCCAGCAGCTTGGGGACTAGCGGGAGGGCCCGAAAAGATACGCAGTATTTT. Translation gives CASSLGTSGRARKDTQYF. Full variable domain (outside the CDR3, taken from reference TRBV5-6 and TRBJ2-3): DAGVTQSPTHLIKTRGQQVTLRCSPKSGHDTVSWYQQALGQGPQFIFQYYEEEERQRGNFPDRFSGHQFPNYSSELNVNALLLGDSALYLCASSLGTSGRARKDTQYFGPGTRLTVL.

CDR3 sequence: CASSLGGQGLNTEAFF. The CDR3 nucleotides read TGTGCCAGCAGCTTAGGCGGACAGGGGCTGAACACTGAAGCTTTCTTT. This rearrangement joins TRBV7-9 to TRBJ1-1, with 9 bases aligning to TRBD1. The V segment lost 1 base and the J segment 0 bases; nucleotides outside the gene matches: 3. The CDR3 covers 16 residues. Germline V gene data show CDR1 as SEHNR and CDR2 as FQNEAQ (reference sequence).

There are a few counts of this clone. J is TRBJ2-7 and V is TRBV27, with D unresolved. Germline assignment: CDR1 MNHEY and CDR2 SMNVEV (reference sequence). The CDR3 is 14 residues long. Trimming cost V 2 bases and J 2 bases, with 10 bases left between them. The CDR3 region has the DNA TGTGCCAGCAGTTTAGGAGAGCTCACCTACGAGCAGTACTTC. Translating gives CASSLGELTYEQYF.

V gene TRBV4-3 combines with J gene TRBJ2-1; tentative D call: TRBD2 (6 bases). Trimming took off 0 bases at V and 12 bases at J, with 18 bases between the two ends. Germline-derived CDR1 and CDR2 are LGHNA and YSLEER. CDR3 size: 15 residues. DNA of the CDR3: TGCGCCAGCAGCCAAGAGCGGGGCCCCTATGAAGGGCAGTTCTTC. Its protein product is CASSQERGPYEGQFF.

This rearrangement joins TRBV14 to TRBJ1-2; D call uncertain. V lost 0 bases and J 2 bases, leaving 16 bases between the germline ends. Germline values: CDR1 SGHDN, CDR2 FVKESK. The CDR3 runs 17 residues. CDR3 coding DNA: TGTGCCAGCAGCCAAGAATTGAACCTGGACGTAAACTATGGCTACACCTTC. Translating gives CASSQELNLDVNYGYTF. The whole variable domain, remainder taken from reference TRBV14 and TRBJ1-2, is EAGVTQFPSHSVIEKGQTVTLRCDPISGHDNLYWYRRVMGKEIKFLLHFVKESKQDESGMPNNRFLAERTGGTYSTLKVQPAELEDSGVYFCASSQELNLDVNYGYTFGSGTRLTVV.

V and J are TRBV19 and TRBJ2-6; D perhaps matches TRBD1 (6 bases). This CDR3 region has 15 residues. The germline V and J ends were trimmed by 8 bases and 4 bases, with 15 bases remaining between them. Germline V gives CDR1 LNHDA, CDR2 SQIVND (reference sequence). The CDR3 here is CASSNRASGANVLTF. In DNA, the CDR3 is TGTGCCAGTTCGAACAGGGCTTCAGGGGCCAACGTCCTGACTTTC.

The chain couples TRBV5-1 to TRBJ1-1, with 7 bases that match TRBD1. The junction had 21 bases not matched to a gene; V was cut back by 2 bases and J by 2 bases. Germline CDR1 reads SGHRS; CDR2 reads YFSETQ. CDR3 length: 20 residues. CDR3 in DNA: TGCGCCAGCAGCTTTGACAGGGTACCCCAGCAACGAGTTAGAAACACTGAAGCTTTCTTT. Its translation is CASSFDRVPQQRVRNTEAFF.

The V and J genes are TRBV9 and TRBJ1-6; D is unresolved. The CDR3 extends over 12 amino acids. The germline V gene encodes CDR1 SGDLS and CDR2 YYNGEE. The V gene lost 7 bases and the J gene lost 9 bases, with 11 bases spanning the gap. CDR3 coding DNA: TGTGCCAGCTCCCGCACGGGTTCACCCCTCCACTTT. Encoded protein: CASSRTGSPLHF.

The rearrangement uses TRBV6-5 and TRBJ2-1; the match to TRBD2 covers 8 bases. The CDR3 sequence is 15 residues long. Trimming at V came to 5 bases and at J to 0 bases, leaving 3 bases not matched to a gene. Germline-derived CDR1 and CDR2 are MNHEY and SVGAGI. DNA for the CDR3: TGTGCCAGCAGTCCAGGACTAGCCTCCTACAATGAGCAGTTCTTC. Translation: CASSPGLASYNEQFF.

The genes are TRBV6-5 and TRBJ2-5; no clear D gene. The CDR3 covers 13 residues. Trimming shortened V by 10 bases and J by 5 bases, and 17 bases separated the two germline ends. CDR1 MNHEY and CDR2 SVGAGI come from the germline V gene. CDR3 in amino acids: CATGFGPKETQYF. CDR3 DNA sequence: TGTGCCACTGGTTTCGGACCGAAGGAGACCCAGTACTTC.

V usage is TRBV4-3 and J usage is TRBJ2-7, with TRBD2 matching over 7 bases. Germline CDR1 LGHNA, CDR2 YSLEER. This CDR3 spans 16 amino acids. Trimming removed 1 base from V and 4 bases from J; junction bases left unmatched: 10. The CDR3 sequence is CASSQGRYGRTYEQYF. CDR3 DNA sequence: TGCGCCAGCAGCCAAGGACGTTACGGGAGGACTTACGAGCAGTACTTC.

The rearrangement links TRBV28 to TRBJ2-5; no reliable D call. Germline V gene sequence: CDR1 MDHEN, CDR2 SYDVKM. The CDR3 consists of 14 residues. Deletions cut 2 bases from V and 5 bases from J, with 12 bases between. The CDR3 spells CASSLRRRGETQYF. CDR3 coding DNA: TGTGCCAGCAGTTTAAGAAGGCGAGGCGAGACCCAGTACTTC.

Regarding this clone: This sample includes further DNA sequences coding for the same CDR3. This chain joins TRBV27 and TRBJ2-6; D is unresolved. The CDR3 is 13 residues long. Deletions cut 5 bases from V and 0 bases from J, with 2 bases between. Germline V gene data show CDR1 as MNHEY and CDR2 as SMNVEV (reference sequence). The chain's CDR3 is CASSPSGANVLTF. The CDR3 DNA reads TGTGCCAGCAGTCCCTCTGGGGCCAACGTCCTGACTTTC.